This passage covers 22 T cell receptor beta chains from one sample sequenced in a study of T-cell memory formation after mild COVID-19 (dated by TCRdb to the early 2020s). The library was obtained by 5' RACE. Instrument on record: Illumina NovaSeq 6000. TCRdb itself trimmed the public reads at Q25 with fastp, ran MiXCR and retained productive beta chains. Rows merge per CDR3 protein into single entries with the most common DNA and genes. Across this sample there are approximately 450,000 distinct CDR3 sequences, with about 18% seen only once. Of the sample, 9% to 15% is held by the ten largest clones. Input material: PBMCs or a T cell subset sorted from them (not recorded which). The source is an adult woman who had mild COVID-19 (a few samples of this study predate the infection). The sample titles of this study are shuffled in the database, so cell type and time point are left out; the donor was told from shared clones.

This chain joins TRBV30 and TRBJ1-2, with D perhaps TRBD1 (6 bases). The length of the CDR3 is 11 residues. V shed 3 bases and J shed 7 bases, with 9 bases lying between them. Germline values: CDR1 GTSNPN, CDR2 SVGIG (reference sequence). In DNA, the CDR3 is TGTGCCTGGAGCACAGGGACTGGCTACACCTTC. Encoded protein: CAWSTGTGYTF.

The chain links TRBV10-2 to TRBJ2-7; D is possibly TRBD1 (5 bases). CDR3 length equals 14 residues. V lost 7 bases and J 4 bases, leaving 17 bases between the germline ends. Germline-derived CDR1 and CDR2 are WSHSY and SAAADI. DNA of the CDR3: TGCGCCAGCAAAAGGGGAAAGGGGTTATACGAGCAGTACTTC. This encodes CASKRGKGLYEQYF.

This clonotype was detected a few times. The rearrangement uses TRBV9 and TRBJ2-2, with 8 bases that match TRBD1. This CDR3 comprises 17 residues. The V gene end was trimmed by 4 bases and the J gene end by 4 bases; junction bases not matched to a gene: 12. Per germline, CDR1 SGDLS and CDR2 YYNGEE. CDR3 DNA sequence: TGTGCCAGCAGCAATCGCCCAGGGGGCGTTGGCACCGGGGAGCTGTTTTTT. It yields the protein CASSNRPGGVGTGELFF.

The chain recombines TRBV6-5 with TRBJ2-5, with D perhaps TRBD1 (5 bases). From germline, CDR1 is MNHEY and CDR2 SVGAGI. This CDR3 comprises 14 residues. Trimming removed 7 bases at V and 1 base at J, with 13 bases between. This CDR3 reads CASNFQGAQETQYF. In nucleotides, the CDR3 is TGTGCCAGCAACTTTCAGGGTGCCCAAGAGACCCAGTACTTC.

This clonotype was seen only a few times. The chain recombines TRBV30 with TRBJ2-1, with 12 bases that match TRBD2. The CDR3 has 14 amino acids. Germline CDR1 is GTSNPN and CDR2 is SVGIG (reference sequence). J gave up 9 bases and V 3 bases, and 6 bases lay outside the gene matches. CDR3 sequence (DNA): TGTGCCTGGAGCCGACTAGCGGGAGAGAGTGAGCAGTTCTTC. Its translation is CAWSRLAGESEQFF.

In nucleotides, the CDR3 is TGTGCCAGCTCACCACTGGCGGGAGACGCCGCCGAGCAGTACTTC. It yields the protein CASSPLAGDAAEQYF. V and J are TRBV18 and TRBJ2-7; 7 bases are shared with TRBD2. The CDR3 sequence is 15 residues long. Trimming at V came to 1 base and at J to 6 bases, leaving 9 bases not matched to a gene. In germline, CDR1 is KGHSH, CDR2 LQKENI.

V is TRBV7-9 and J is TRBJ2-1, with a possible D match to TRBD2 (5 bases). The CDR3 is made up of 15 amino acids. Germline CDR1 reads SEHNR; CDR2 reads FQNEAQ (reference sequence). Trimming removed 5 bases from V and 0 bases from J, with 11 bases in between. The CDR3 loop is CASSPITSSYNEQFF. DNA of the CDR3: TGTGCCAGCAGCCCAATCACTAGCTCCTACAATGAGCAGTTCTTC.

This chain links TRBV3-1 with TRBJ2-1; a weak D match, TRBD2 (6 bases). V was trimmed by 4 bases and J by 5 bases, leaving 24 bases between them. Germline values: CDR1 LGHDT, CDR2 YNNKEL (reference sequence). CDR3 length: 18 residues. CDR3: CASSPDWTKLREDNEQFF. CDR3 bases: TGTGCCAGCAGCCCGGACTGGACTAAGCTTCGCGAGGACAATGAGCAGTTCTTC.

J is TRBJ1-1 and V is TRBV5-6; D unresolved. From germline, CDR1 is SGHDT and CDR2 YYEEEE. The ends were cut back, 2 bases at V and 5 bases at J, with 10 bases in the middle. The CDR3 loop spans 13 amino acids. CDR3 sequence: CASSFLPETEAFF. CDR3 bases: TGTGCCAGCAGCTTCTTACCCGAAACTGAAGCTTTCTTT.

The genes are TRBV10-3 and TRBJ2-5, with TRBD2 as a possible D gene (6 bases). CDR1 ENHRY and CDR2 SYGVKD come from the germline V gene. The CDR3 is made up of 14 amino acids. Trimming removed 7 bases from V and 1 base from J, with 13 bases in between. This chain's CDR3 is CAIMSGEVQETQYF. The CDR3 DNA follows: TGTGCCATCATGAGTGGGGAGGTCCAAGAGACCCAGTACTTC.

The gene calls are TRBV7-6 and TRBJ1-3; D uncertain. Trimming removed 4 bases from V and 0 bases from J, with 13 bases in between. CDR3 size: 16 residues. Germline V gives CDR1 SGHVS, CDR2 FNYEAQ. The DNA of the CDR3 is TGTGCCAGCAGCTCGCCGGGCTCGAGCTCTGGAAACACCATATATTTT. This encodes CASSSPGSSSGNTIYF.

V usage is TRBV4-2 and J usage is TRBJ1-4, with TRBD1 as a possible D gene (5 bases). Trimming stripped 4 bases from V and 3 bases from J, with 24 bases between. This CDR3 contains 19 residues. The V gene's germline CDR1 is LGHNA and CDR2 YNFKEQ. The CDR3 nucleotides read TGTGCCAGCAGCCCCCCGGGTCGGGGCCCCGAAGCCGCTAATGAAAAACTGTTTTTT. This codes for CASSPPGRGPEAANEKLFF.

This clonotype was detected many times. The chain has TRBV5-1 and TRBJ2-2; TRBD2 matches at 9 bases. This CDR3 is 15 amino acids long. Germline V gene lookup returns CDR1 SGHRS and CDR2 YFSETQ. J lost 7 bases, V lost 4 bases, and 8 bases had no gene match. CDR3 amino acids: CASSPGLAFVGELFF. CDR3 coding DNA: TGCGCCAGCAGCCCGGGACTAGCTTTTGTCGGGGAGCTGTTTTTT.

The chain has TRBV6-5 and TRBJ1-6, with TRBD1 as a possible D gene (5 bases). Trimming left V 2 bases short and J 10 bases short, with 18 bases between. CDR3 length: 16 residues. Germline CDR1 reads MNHEY; CDR2 reads SVGAGI. The CDR3 sequence is CASSYTGTARQSPLHF. In DNA, the CDR3 is TGTGCCAGCAGTTACACCGGGACCGCGAGGCAATCACCCCTCCACTTT.

The chain joins TRBV27 to TRBJ1-1; D remains unclear. Germline V gene sequence: CDR1 MNHEY, CDR2 SMNVEV (reference sequence). The V and J ends lost 5 bases and 7 bases respectively, with 14 bases between them. The CDR3 loop spans 13 amino acids. The CDR3 is CASSLRYPLEAFF. CDR3 in DNA: TGTGCCAGCAGTCTCCGATACCCGCTTGAAGCTTTCTTT.

This clonotype has more than one count but fewer than ten. The CDR3 spells CASSLGPSGRVEQFF. The DNA for the CDR3 is TGTGCCAGCAGCTTAGGTCCTAGCGGGAGAGTCGAGCAGTTCTTC. This rearrangement joins TRBV7-2 to TRBJ2-1; 10 bases map to TRBD2. The CDR3 loop spans 15 amino acids. Germline V gene sequence: CDR1 SGHTA, CDR2 FQGNSA. Trimming cost V 1 base and J 10 bases; bases outside gene matches: 7.

This clonotype occurred a few times. This chain uses TRBV27 with TRBJ1-2, with a tentative D call TRBD1 (5 bases). Trimming left V 6 bases short and J 0 bases short, with 14 bases between. In germline, CDR1 is MNHEY, CDR2 SMNVEV (reference sequence). The CDR3 has 15 residues. DNA for the CDR3: TGTGCCAGCAGGCCCAGGGCGGCGGCTAACTATGGCTACACCTTC. This translates into CASRPRAAANYGYTF.

The chain joins TRBV7-6 to TRBJ2-5; D unclear. Trimming stripped 4 bases from V and 2 bases from J, with 5 bases between. The germline V gene encodes CDR1 SGHVS and CDR2 FNYEAQ. The CDR3 loop spans 12 amino acids. The CDR3 coding sequence is TGTGCCAGCAGCTACATACAAGAGACCCAGTACTTC. This codes for CASSYIQETQYF.

The rearrangement joins TRBV19 to TRBJ2-7; 7 nucleotides agree with TRBD2. CDR3 size: 14 residues. The germline V gene encodes CDR1 LNHDA and CDR2 SQIVND (reference sequence). V shed 3 bases and J 0 bases; nucleotides not matched to a gene: 2. The CDR3 DNA reads TGTGCCAGTAGTATCGGCGGGAGCTCCTACGAGCAGTACTTC. Protein: CASSIGGSSYEQYF. The whole variable domain, remainder taken from reference TRBV19 and TRBJ2-7, is DGGITQSPKYLFRKEGQNVTLSCEQNLNHDAMYWYRQDPGQGLRLIYYSQIVNDFQKGDIAEGYSVSREKKESFPLTVTSAQKNPTAFYLCASSIGGSSYEQYFGPGTRLTVT.

The table lists this clonotype with a few counts. V usage is TRBV5-1 and J usage is TRBJ2-5, with D hard to call. Deletions cut 0 bases from V and 3 bases from J, with 9 bases between. CDR1 is SGHRS and CDR2 is YFSETQ in the germline V gene. The CDR3 extends over 14 amino acids. The CDR3 protein is CASSLGSGEETQYF. The DNA for the CDR3 is TGCGCCAGCAGCTTGGGGTCGGGCGAAGAGACCCAGTACTTC.

This rearrangement joins TRBV11-2 to TRBJ1-1; D is possibly TRBD1 (5 bases). V was cut by 6 bases and J by 4 bases, with 18 bases left in between. The CDR3 runs 15 residues. Per the germline V gene, CDR1 is SGHAT and CDR2 is FQNNGV. The CDR3 region is CASRHPGRHFTEAFF. CDR3 nucleotides: TGTGCCAGCAGACACCCGGGACGGCATTTCACTGAAGCTTTCTTT. Supplemented by reference TRBV11-2 and TRBJ1-1, the full variable domain reads EAGVAQSPRYKIIEKRQSVAFWCNPISGHATLYWYQQILGQGPKLLIQFQNNGVVDDSQLPKDRFSAERLKGVDSTLKIQPAKLEDSAVYLCASRHPGRHFTEAFFGQGTRLTVV.

The chain has TRBV6-5 and TRBJ2-2; perhaps TRBD2 as D (5 bases). The CDR3 runs to 13 residues. Trimming shortened V by 6 bases and J by 5 bases, and 10 bases separated the two germline ends. Germline CDR1 is MNHEY and CDR2 is SVGAGI. The CDR3 is CASRRPGTGELFF. The CDR3 DNA is TGTGCCAGCAGGCGACCGGGGACCGGGGAGCTGTTTTTT.